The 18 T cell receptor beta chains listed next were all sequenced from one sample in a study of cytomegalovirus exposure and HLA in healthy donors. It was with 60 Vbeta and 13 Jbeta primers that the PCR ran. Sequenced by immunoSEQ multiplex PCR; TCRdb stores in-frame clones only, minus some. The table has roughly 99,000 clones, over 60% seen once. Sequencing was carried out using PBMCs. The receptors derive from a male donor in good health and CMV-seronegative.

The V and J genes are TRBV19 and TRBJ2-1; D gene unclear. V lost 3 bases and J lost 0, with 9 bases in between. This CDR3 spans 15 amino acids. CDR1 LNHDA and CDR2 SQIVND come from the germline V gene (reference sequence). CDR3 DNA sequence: TGTGCCAGTAGTATCGGCGGATACTCCTACAATGAGCAGTTCTTC. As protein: CASSIGGYSYNEQFF. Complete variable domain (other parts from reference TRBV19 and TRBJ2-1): DGGITQSPKYLFRKEGQNVTLSCEQNLNHDAMYWYRQDPGQGLRLIYYSQIVNDFQKGDIAEGYSVSREKKESFPLTVTSAQKNPTAFYLCASSIGGYSYNEQFFGPGTRLTVL.

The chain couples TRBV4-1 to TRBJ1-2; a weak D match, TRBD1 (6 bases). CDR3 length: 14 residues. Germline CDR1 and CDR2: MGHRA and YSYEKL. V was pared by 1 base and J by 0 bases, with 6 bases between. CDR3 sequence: CASSQGTANYGYTF. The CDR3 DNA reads TGCGCCAGCAGCCAAGGGACAGCTAACTATGGCTACACCTTC.

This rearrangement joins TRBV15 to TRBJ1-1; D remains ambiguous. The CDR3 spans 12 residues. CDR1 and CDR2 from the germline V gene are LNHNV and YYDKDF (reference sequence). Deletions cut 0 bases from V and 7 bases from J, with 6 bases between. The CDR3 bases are TGTGCCACCAGCAGAGATAGAGTTGAAGCTTTCTTT. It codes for CATSRDRVEAFF.

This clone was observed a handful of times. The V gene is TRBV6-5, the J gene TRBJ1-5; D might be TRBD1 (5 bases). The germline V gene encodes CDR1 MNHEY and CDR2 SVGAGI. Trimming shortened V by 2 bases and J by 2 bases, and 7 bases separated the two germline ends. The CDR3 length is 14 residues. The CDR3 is CASSYQTGNQPQHF. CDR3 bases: TGTGCCAGCAGTTACCAGACAGGCAATCAGCCCCAGCATTTT.

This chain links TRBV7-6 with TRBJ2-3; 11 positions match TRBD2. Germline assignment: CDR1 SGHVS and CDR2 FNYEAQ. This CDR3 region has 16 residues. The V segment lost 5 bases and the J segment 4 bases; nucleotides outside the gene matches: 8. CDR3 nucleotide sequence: TGTGCCAGCAGCCCCATACTAGCGGGAGTGGCAGATACGCAGTATTTT. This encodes CASSPILAGVADTQYF. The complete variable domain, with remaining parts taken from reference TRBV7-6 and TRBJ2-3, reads GAGVSQSPRYKVTKRGQDVALRCDPISGHVSLYWYRQALGQGPEFLTYFNYEAQQDKSGLPNDRFSAERPEGSISTLTIQRTEQRDSAMYRCASSPILAGVADTQYFGPGTRLTVL.

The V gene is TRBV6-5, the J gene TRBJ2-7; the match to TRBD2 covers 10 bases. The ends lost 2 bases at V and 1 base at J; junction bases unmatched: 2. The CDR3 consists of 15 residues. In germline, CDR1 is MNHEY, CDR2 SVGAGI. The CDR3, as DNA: TGTGCCAGCAGTTACCGGACTAGCGGATCCTACGAGCAGTACTTC. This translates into CASSYRTSGSYEQYF.

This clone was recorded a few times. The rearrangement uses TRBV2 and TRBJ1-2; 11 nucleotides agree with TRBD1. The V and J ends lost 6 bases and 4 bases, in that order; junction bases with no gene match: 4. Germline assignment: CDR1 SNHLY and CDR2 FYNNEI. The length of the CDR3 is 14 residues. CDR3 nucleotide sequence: TGTGCCAGCAGGGACAGGGGGCTCGGCTATGGCTACACCTTC. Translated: CASRDRGLGYGYTF.

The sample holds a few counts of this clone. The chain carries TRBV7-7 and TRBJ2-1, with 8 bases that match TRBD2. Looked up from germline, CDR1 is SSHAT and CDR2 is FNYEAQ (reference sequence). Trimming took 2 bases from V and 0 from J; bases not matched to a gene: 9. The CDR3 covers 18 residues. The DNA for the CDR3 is TGTGCCAGCAGCTTATCTAGCGGGCGGGCAAGCTCCTACAATGAGCAGTTCTTC. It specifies CASSLSSGRASSYNEQFF.

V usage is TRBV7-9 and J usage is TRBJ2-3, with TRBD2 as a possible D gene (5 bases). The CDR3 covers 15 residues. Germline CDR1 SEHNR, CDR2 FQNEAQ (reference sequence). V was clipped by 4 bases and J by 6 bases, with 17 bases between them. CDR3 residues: CASSWSERRRDTQYF. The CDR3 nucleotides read TGTGCCAGCAGCTGGTCCGAGCGGCGTAGGGATACGCAGTATTTT.

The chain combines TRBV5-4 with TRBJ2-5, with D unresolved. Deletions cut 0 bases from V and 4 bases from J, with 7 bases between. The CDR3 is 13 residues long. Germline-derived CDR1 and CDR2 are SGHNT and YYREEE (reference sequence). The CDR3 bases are TGTGCCAGCAGCTTGGGGCTCCTAGAGACCCAGTACTTC. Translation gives CASSLGLLETQYF.

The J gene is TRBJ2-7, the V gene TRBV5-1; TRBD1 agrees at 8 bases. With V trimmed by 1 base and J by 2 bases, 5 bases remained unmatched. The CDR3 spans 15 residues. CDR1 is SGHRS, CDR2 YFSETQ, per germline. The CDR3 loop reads CASSLMDRAAYEQYF. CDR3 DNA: TGCGCCAGCAGCTTGATGGACAGGGCGGCCTACGAGCAGTACTTC.

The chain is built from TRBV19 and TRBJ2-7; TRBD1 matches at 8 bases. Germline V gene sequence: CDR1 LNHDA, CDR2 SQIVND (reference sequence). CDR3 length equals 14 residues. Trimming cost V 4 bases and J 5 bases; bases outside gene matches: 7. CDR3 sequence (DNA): TGTGCCAGTAGTAACAGACAGGGGTTCGACGAGCAGTACTTC. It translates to CASSNRQGFDEQYF.

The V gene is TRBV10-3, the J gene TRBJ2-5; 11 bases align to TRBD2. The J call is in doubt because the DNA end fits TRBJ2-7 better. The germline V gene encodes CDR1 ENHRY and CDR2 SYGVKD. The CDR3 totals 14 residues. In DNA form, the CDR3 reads TGTGCCATCCAAGGACTAGCGGGCTCCTACGAGCAGTACTTC. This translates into CAIQGLAGSYEQYF.

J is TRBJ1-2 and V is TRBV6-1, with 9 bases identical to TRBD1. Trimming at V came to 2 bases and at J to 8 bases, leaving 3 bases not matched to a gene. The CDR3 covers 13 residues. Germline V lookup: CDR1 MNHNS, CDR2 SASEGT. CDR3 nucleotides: TGTGCCAGCAGTGAAAGGACAGGGGTCGGCTACACCTTC. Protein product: CASSERTGVGYTF.

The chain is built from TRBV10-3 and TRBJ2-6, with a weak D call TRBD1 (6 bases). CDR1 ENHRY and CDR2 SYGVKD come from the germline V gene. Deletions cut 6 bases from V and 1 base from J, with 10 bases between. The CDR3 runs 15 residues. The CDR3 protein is CAIRTDRSGANVLTF. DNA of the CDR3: TGTGCCATCAGAACTGACAGGTCTGGGGCCAACGTCCTGACTTTC.

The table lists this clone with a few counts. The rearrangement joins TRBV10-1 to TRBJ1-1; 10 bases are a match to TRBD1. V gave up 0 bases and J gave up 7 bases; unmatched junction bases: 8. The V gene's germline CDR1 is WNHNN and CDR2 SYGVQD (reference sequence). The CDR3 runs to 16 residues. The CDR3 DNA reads TGCGCCAGCAGTGAGTCTCTAGACAGGGGGCCTGGTGAAGCTTTCTTT. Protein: CASSESLDRGPGEAFF.

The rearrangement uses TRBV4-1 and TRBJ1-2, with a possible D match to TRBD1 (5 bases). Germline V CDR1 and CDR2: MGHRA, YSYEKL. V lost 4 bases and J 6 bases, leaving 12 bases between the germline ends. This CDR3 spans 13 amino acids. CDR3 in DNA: TGCGCCAGCAGCCCCCAGGGTTGGCATGGCTACACCTTC. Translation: CASSPQGWHGYTF.

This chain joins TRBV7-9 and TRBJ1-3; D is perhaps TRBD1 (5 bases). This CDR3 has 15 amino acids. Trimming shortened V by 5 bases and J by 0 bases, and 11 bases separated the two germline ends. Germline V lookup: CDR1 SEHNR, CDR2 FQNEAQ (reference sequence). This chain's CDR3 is CASSMQGYSGNTIYF. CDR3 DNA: TGTGCCAGCAGCATGCAGGGATACTCTGGAAACACCATATATTTT.